The present T cell receptor (beta chain) was sequenced within a study of cytomegalovirus exposure and HLA in healthy donors. The study, taken as a whole, reports: Near-uniform donor sequencing depth was presumed by presence/absence analyses.

In regard to this clone: Its antigen remains unknown.

Researchers ran the PCR with 60 Vbeta and 13 Jbeta primers. The assay was immunoSEQ multiplex PCR, and TCRdb's table has in-frame clones only and misses some. The data show 150,000 or so clones, approximately 80% seen once. Germline values: CDR1 MNHEY, CDR2 SMNVEV (reference sequence). The CDR3 has 15 amino acids. The ends lost 2 bases at V and 6 bases at J; junction bases unmatched: 7. The clonotype comes from a woman aged 18-30 years in good health and CMV-seronegative. The sample taken for sequencing was PBMCs. This chain links TRBV27 with TRBJ2-7, with TRBD2 matching 10 bases. CDR3 amino acids: CASSLGLAGESEQYF. The CDR3 nucleotides are TGTGCCAGCAGTTTAGGCCTAGCGGGAGAATCCGAGCAGTACTTC.